Listed below are T cell receptor beta chains from one sample, sequenced in a study of T cell repertoires in cytomegalovirus infection. Their antigens remain unidentified. Each CDR3 protein is one row after TCRdb ran MiXCR on the reads. The repertoire holds about 830,000 distinct CDR3 sequences, with roughly 33% as singletons. The sequenced sample was cultured CD8+ T cells from PBMCs, obtained from culture after CMV antigen stimulation. These receptors were taken from a human donor in good health (CMV status not recorded). Some clones in this sample may be carry-over from other donors' samples. The CDR3 runs from the conserved cysteine through the conserved F or W. A D gene is named only where the DNA matches it firmly. Clone size is stated in some rows and not others, as once, few, many or a class when expanded.

D: -
V: TRBV6-5
J: TRBJ2-2
size: -
CDR3: CASSYSEGDLNTGELFF
DNA: TGTGCCAGCAGTTACTCAGAGGGGGATCTGAACACCGGGGAGCTGTTTTTT

D: -
V: TRBV12-3/TRBV12-4
J: TRBJ2-2
size: -
CDR3: CASSLERLHREDTGELFF
DNA: TGTGCCAGCAGTTTAGAAAGGTTGCACAGGGAGGACACCGGGGAGCTGTTTTTT

D: -
V: TRBV6-1
J: TRBJ2-4
size: many
CDR3: CASSEAVEYLGLKNIQYF
DNA: TGTGCCAGCAGTGAAGCGGTGGAATATCTAGGCCTCAAAAACATTCAGTACTTC

D: -
V: TRBV19
J: TRBJ2-1
size: -
CDR3: CASQGAGGWQFF
DNA: TGTGCCTCACAGGGGGCGGGGGGTTGGCAGTTCTTC

D: -
V: TRBV11-2
J: TRBJ2-5
size: -
CDR3: CASSPWDWSQETQYF
DNA: TGTGCCAGCAGCCCCTGGGACTGGAGCCAAGAGACCCAGTACTTC

D: -
V: TRBV5-1
J: TRBJ2-3
size: few
CDR3: CASSLESNGPSSTDTQYF
DNA: TGCGCCAGCAGCTTGGAATCAAACGGGCCTTCTAGCACAGATACGCAGTATTTT

D: -
V: TRBV7-2
J: TRBJ2-4
size: -
CDR3: CASSLNGAGGIQYF
DNA: TGTGCCAGCAGTCTCAACGGGGCCGGGGGCATTCAGTACTTC

D: TRBD2
V: TRBV12-5
J: TRBJ2-3
size: -
CDR3: CASGLGAGGEKDTQYF
DNA: TGTGCTAGTGGTTTGGGCGCGGGGGGCGAGAAAGATACGCAGTATTTT

D: TRBD1
V: TRBV6-6
J: TRBJ1-1
size: many
CDR3: CASSPTGGDTEAFF
DNA: TGTGCCAGCAGTCCTACAGGGGGGGACACTGAAGCTTTCTTT

D: -
V: TRBV27
J: TRBJ1-4
size: -
CDR3: CASSPGFSGWGNEKLFF
DNA: TGTGCCAGCAGTCCGGGGTTCTCCGGGTGGGGTAATGAAAAACTGTTTTTT

D: -
V: TRBV4-1
J: TRBJ1-1
size: few
CDR3: CASSLAGAWHSTEAFF
DNA: TGCGCCAGCAGCCTAGCAGGGGCTTGGCATAGCACTGAAGCTTTCTTT

D: -
V: TRBV7-2
J: TRBJ1-1
size: -
CDR3: CANSLTERNTEAFF
DNA: TGTGCCAACAGCCTGACAGAGAGGAACACTGAAGCTTTCTTT

D: TRBD1
V: TRBV5-5
J: TRBJ1-2
size: once
CDR3: CASSLETGGFPYGYTF
DNA: TGTGCCAGCAGCTTGGAGACAGGGGGCTTTCCCTATGGCTACACCTTC

D: -
V: TRBV4-1
J: TRBJ1-1
size: -
CDR3: CASSRSSGGTEASF
DNA: TGCGCCAGCAGCCGATCCAGTGGGGGCACTGAAGCTTCCTTT

D: -
V: TRBV6-1
J: TRBJ2-5
size: -
CDR3: CASSPVSWETQYF
DNA: TGTGCCAGCAGCCCCGTTAGTTGGGAGACCCAGTACTTC

D: -
V: TRBV6-2/TRBV6-3
J: TRBJ2-2
size: -
CDR3: CASRGSQGNTGELFF
DNA: TGTGCCAGCAGAGGGTCACAGGGGAACACCGGGGAGCTGTTTTTT

D: -
V: TRBV10-3
J: TRBJ1-6
size: few
CDR3: CAISEPRFGMNSPLHF
DNA: TGTGCCATCAGTGAGCCCCGGTTCGGAATGAATTCACCCCTCCACTTT

D: -
V: TRBV7-9
J: TRBJ1-1
size: once
CDR3: CDSSRGGGLVSAEAFF
DNA: TGTGACAGCAGCCGCGGTGGGGGTCTGGTGAGTGCTGAAGCTTTCTTT

D: -
V: TRBV27
J: TRBJ1-2
size: -
CDR3: CASSLGWQAVNYGYTF
DNA: TGTGCCAGCAGTTTAGGCTGGCAGGCTGTCAACTATGGCTACACCTTC

D: TRBD1
V: TRBV20-1
J: TRBJ2-1
size: -
CDR3: CSAREAGTGSYNEQFF
DNA: TGCAGTGCTAGAGAAGCCGGGACAGGCTCCTACAATGAGCAGTTCTTC

D: -
V: TRBV7-3
J: TRBJ2-3
size: -
CDR3: CASSLTGSHTQYF
DNA: TGTGCCAGCAGCTTAACGGGCAGCCATACGCAGTATTTT

D: -
V: TRBV7-2
J: TRBJ2-5
size: many
CDR3: CASSLGNRLQETQYF
DNA: TGTGCCAGCAGCCTAGGCAACAGACTCCAAGAGACCCAGTACTTC

D: -
V: TRBV10-3
J: TRBJ1-3
size: -
CDR3: CAISESGSSGNTIYF
DNA: TGTGCCATCAGTGAGTCAGGGAGCTCTGGAAACACCATATATTTT

D: -
V: TRBV7-4
J: TRBJ1-1
size: -
CDR3: CASSLPLQGNATEAFF
DNA: TGTGCCAGCAGCTTACCCCTTCAGGGGAATGCGACTGAAGCTTTCTTT

D: TRBD2
V: TRBV12-3/TRBV12-4
J: TRBJ2-3
size: many
CDR3: CASPPVGTSDTDTQYF
DNA: TGTGCCAGCCCCCCCGTGGGGACTAGCGACACAGATACGCAGTATTTT

D: TRBD1
V: TRBV19
J: TRBJ2-4
size: once
CDR3: CASNKGQGAIQYF
DNA: TGTGCCAGTAACAAGGGACAGGGGGCCATTCAGTACTTC